This TCR beta chain comes out of a study of regulatory T cells in long-lasting Graves disease. Construction of the TCR beta libraries employed iRepertoire HTBI primers in conjunction with Arm-PCR of CDR3 regions. TCRdb ran MiXCR on the multiplex PCR reads and lists one entry per CDR3 protein. Of over 250,000 distinct CDR3 sequences in the sample, roughly a fifth were seen once. This clonotype was observed at least ten times. Its specificity is not known. This CDR3 contains 15 residues. V shed 5 bases and J 5 bases; nucleotides not matched to a gene: 6. Study-wide findings and caveats: Sharing of public clonotypes was greater in persistent patients (about 2,700) than in new patients (roughly 1,000).

Time point meaning: persistent/refractory GD, antithyroid drugs over 5 years with positive TRAb. Isolated PBMC RNA provided the starting material for the TCR library. The chain links TRBV12-3 or TRBV12-4 to TRBJ1-1, with TRBD1 matching over 12 bases. The sequencing here drew on peripheral blood mononuclear cells (PBMCs), taken when the disease was refractory, from a patient treated with antithyroid drugs. The origin of this receptor is a female donor with Graves disease. The CDR3 reads CASSVGQGAWTEAFF. For the CDR3, the DNA is TGTGCCAGCAGTGTGGGACAGGGGGCGTGGACTGAAGCTTTCTTT.